Listed below are T cell receptor beta chains from one sample, sequenced in a study of cytomegalovirus exposure and HLA in healthy donors. Clones were sequenced by immunoSEQ multiplex PCR, and TCRdb holds only the in-frame ones, with some missing. The top ten hold 5.5% to 7.5% of the sample, which has around 72,000 clones, just over 75% seen once. The specimen was PBMCs. These receptors were collected from a man aged 45-60 years in good health and CMV-seronegative. Both conserved end residues are part of each CDR3. The D gene is left open where the match is weak. Rows may omit the clone size; those that give it use once, few, many or a size class.

CDR3aa | CDR3nt | d_gene | len | j_gene | v_gene | abundance
CASSPDPQGDTEAFF | TGTGCCAGCAGTCCCGACCCACAGGGAGACACTGAAGCTTTCTTT | - | 15 | TRBJ1-1 | TRBV27 | -
CASSLTETQYF | TGTGCCAGCTCCCTAACAGAGACCCAGTACTTC | - | 11 | TRBJ2-5 | TRBV2 | few
CASTPGTGAFF | TGTGCCAGCACCCCCGGCACGGGTGCTTTCTTT | - | 11 | TRBJ1-1 | TRBV25-1 | -
CASSLASFGTGDSPLHF | TGTGCCAGCAGTTTAGCTTCGTTTGGGACAGGGGATTCACCCCTCCACTTT | TRBD1 | 17 | TRBJ1-6 | TRBV27 | once
CASSLGGTSGYEQYF | TGCGCCAGCAGCTTGGGTGGGACTAGCGGCTACGAGCAGTACTTC | TRBD2 | 15 | TRBJ2-7 | TRBV5-1 | -
CASSSPPTGPYGYTF | TGTGCCAGCAGCTCACCTCCGACAGGGCCCTATGGCTACACCTTC | TRBD1 | 15 | TRBJ1-2 | TRBV7-8 | -
CASTHGGQGSLYGYTF | TGTGCCAGCACTCATGGGGGACAGGGGAGCCTCTATGGCTACACCTTC | TRBD1 | 16 | TRBJ1-2 | TRBV7-9 | few
CASSLDPDYGYTF | TGTGCCAGCAGCTTAGACCCAGACTATGGCTACACCTTC | - | 13 | TRBJ1-2 | TRBV11-2 | once
CATSRWDRLYEQYF | TGTGCCACCAGCAGATGGGACAGACTTTACGAGCAGTACTTC | TRBD1 | 14 | TRBJ2-7 | TRBV15 | once
CASSVVQGDTEAFF | TGTGCCAGCAGCGTAGTACAGGGTGACACTGAAGCTTTCTTT | - | 14 | TRBJ1-1 | TRBV9 | once
CASSKRQGLAGELFF | TGTGCCAGCAGCAAAAGACAGGGGTTGGCCGGGGAGCTGTTTTTT | TRBD1 | 15 | TRBJ2-2 | TRBV11-3 | -
CASSRQGMNTEAFF | TGTGCCAGCTCAAGACAGGGAATGAACACTGAAGCTTTCTTT | TRBD1 | 14 | TRBJ1-1 | TRBV18 | -
CSARDLGYTF | TGCAGTGCTAGAGATCTCGGCTACACCTTC | - | 10 | TRBJ1-2 | TRBV20-1 | -
CASRGQGSGAGYTF | TGTGCCAGCAGGGGACAGGGATCAGGGGCGGGCTACACCTTC | TRBD1 | 14 | TRBJ1-2 | TRBV2 | -
CASSPGQNQPQHF | TGCGCCAGCAGCCCCGGACAGAATCAGCCCCAGCATTTT | - | 13 | TRBJ1-5 | TRBV4-1 | -
CASSPRGVTEAFF | TGTGCCAGCAGCCCCCGGGGGGTCACTGAAGCTTTCTTT | - | 13 | TRBJ1-1 | TRBV9 | -
CASSATTTAFYGYTF | TGTGCCAGCAGTGCAACCACGACAGCCTTCTATGGCTACACCTTC | - | 15 | TRBJ1-2 | TRBV6-5 | -
CASSALPRGGEFF | TGCGCCAGCAGCGCACTTCCTCGCGGGGGGGAGTTCTTC | TRBD2 | 13 | TRBJ2-1 | TRBV5-1 | -
CATGALSGANVLTF | TGTGCCACCGGTGCCCTCTCTGGGGCCAACGTCCTGACTTTC | - | 14 | TRBJ2-6 | TRBV6-5 | few
CASSYSNRQKETQYF | TGTGCCAGCAGTTACTCGAACCGACAGAAAGAGACCCAGTACTTC | - | 15 | TRBJ2-5 | TRBV6-5 | -
CASSWAGMDTEAFF | TGTGCCAGCAGTTGGGCGGGGATGGACACTGAAGCTTTCTTT | - | 14 | TRBJ1-1 | TRBV28 | few
CASGDDSYNEQFF | TGTGCTAGTGGTGATGACAGTTACAATGAGCAGTTCTTC | - | 13 | TRBJ2-1 | TRBV12-5 | few
CASSEPGDPYEQYF | TGCGCCAGCAGTGAGCCGGGGGACCCCTACGAGCAGTACTTC | - | 14 | TRBJ2-7 | TRBV10-1 | -
CASSGELAGTYEQYF | TGCGCCAGCAGCGGGGAGCTAGCGGGGACCTACGAGCAGTACTTC | TRBD2 | 15 | TRBJ2-7 | TRBV5-1 | -
CASSYSRALRETQYF | TGTGCCAGCAGTTACTCGAGGGCCTTACGAGAGACCCAGTACTTC | - | 15 | TRBJ2-5 | TRBV6-5 | once
CAISEGDLYGYTF | TGTGCCATCAGTGAAGGAGATCTTTATGGCTACACCTTC | - | 13 | TRBJ1-2 | TRBV10-3 | -
CASSHGTDYEQYF | TGTGCCAGCAGCCATGGGACAGACTACGAGCAGTACTTC | TRBD1 | 13 | TRBJ2-7 | TRBV27 | -
CASSLAGAAYNEQFF | TGTGCCAGCAGCTTAGCGGGGGCGGCGTACAATGAGCAGTTCTTC | - | 15 | TRBJ2-1 | TRBV7-2 | -
CASSLAGRLGENIQYF | TGTGCCAGCAGCTTGGCCGGGAGACTAGGTGAGAACATTCAGTACTTC | - | 16 | TRBJ2-4 | TRBV5-6 | -
CASSQGGQVTYEQYF | TGCGCCAGCAGCCAGGGGGGACAGGTAACCTACGAGCAGTACTTC | TRBD1 | 15 | TRBJ2-7 | TRBV4-3 | -
CASSPVLSGANVLTF | TGTGCCAGCTCACCAGTCCTGTCCGGGGCCAACGTCCTGACTTTC | - | 15 | TRBJ2-6 | TRBV18 | -
CAWEIAGANVLTF | TGTGCCTGGGAGATTGCTGGGGCCAACGTCCTGACTTTC | - | 13 | TRBJ2-6 | TRBV30 | -
CASSLGYGPLHF | TGTGCCAGCAGCTTAGGGTACGGGCCCCTCCACTTT | - | 12 | TRBJ1-6 | TRBV7-9 | -
CASSVKGYGYTF | TGTGCCAGCAGTGTGAAGGGGTATGGCTACACCTTC | - | 12 | TRBJ1-2 | TRBV6-1 | once
CASSPDPSQPQHF | TGTGCCAGCTCACCAGATCCCAGTCAGCCCCAGCATTTT | - | 13 | TRBJ1-5 | TRBV18 | -
CASSFRDRLAGGSYEQYF | TGTGCCAGCAGTTTCCGGGATAGACTAGCGGGAGGCTCCTACGAGCAGTACTTC | TRBD2 | 18 | TRBJ2-7 | TRBV27 | few
CASSSVFGDEQYF | TGCGCCAGCAGCTCGGTTTTTGGAGACGAGCAGTACTTC | - | 13 | TRBJ2-7 | TRBV5-1 | -
CASSPRSGGYTF | TGTGCCAGCAGTCCCCGGTCGGGAGGCTACACCTTC | - | 12 | TRBJ1-2 | TRBV11-2 | -
CASSQEVWEGGAGQETQYF | TGCGCCAGCAGCCAAGAGGTGTGGGAAGGGGGCGCCGGTCAAGAGACCCAGTACTTC | TRBD1 | 19 | TRBJ2-5 | TRBV4-3 | -
CASSLSTDYGYTF | TGTGCCAGCAGTTTAAGTACAGACTATGGCTACACCTTC | - | 13 | TRBJ1-2 | TRBV27 | -
CASSGPGRFNEQFF | TGTGCCAGCAGTGGTCCTGGGAGATTCAATGAGCAGTTCTTC | - | 14 | TRBJ2-1 | TRBV25-1 | -
CAISDRERKNTEAFF | TGTGCCATCAGTGACCGGGAAAGAAAGAACACTGAAGCTTTCTTT | - | 15 | TRBJ1-1 | TRBV10-3 | -
CAIRRGFQETQYF | TGTGCCATCAGGCGGGGCTTCCAAGAGACCCAGTACTTC | - | 13 | TRBJ2-5 | TRBV10-3 | -
CASSMGSGQGGTEAFF | TGTGCCAGTAGTATGGGGAGCGGACAGGGAGGGACTGAAGCTTTCTTT | TRBD1 | 16 | TRBJ1-1 | TRBV19 | once
CASSLRASGANVLTF | TGTGCCAGCAGCCTAAGGGCTTCTGGGGCCAACGTCCTGACTTTC | - | 15 | TRBJ2-6 | TRBV7-3 | -
CASSEPPGDQETQYF | TGCGCCAGCAGCGAACCGCCGGGGGACCAAGAGACCCAGTACTTC | - | 15 | TRBJ2-5 | TRBV10-1 | -
CASGTRDEQFF | TGTGCCAGCGGGACTAGAGACGAGCAGTTCTTC | TRBD2 | 11 | TRBJ2-1 | TRBV6-6 | -
CASSGQGVGYTF | TGTGCCAGCAGCGGACAGGGAGTTGGCTACACCTTC | TRBD1 | 12 | TRBJ1-2 | TRBV6-4 | -
CASSSRDFVSEQYF | TGTGCCAGCAGTTCCCGAGATTTTGTGAGCGAGCAGTACTTC | - | 14 | TRBJ2-7 | TRBV6-5 | -
CSVVVHMNTEAFF | TGCAGCGTTGTGGTGCACATGAACACTGAAGCTTTCTTT | - | 13 | TRBJ1-1 | TRBV29-1 | -
CASSLALRGTQYF | TGCGCCAGCAGCCTCGCACTAAGGGGTACGCAGTATTTT | - | 13 | TRBJ2-3 | TRBV5-1 | -
CASGTSGGSYNEQFF | TGTGCCAGCGGCACTAGCGGAGGCTCCTACAATGAGCAGTTCTTC | TRBD2 | 15 | TRBJ2-1 | TRBV4-2 | -
CAWDSDEQFF | TGTGCCTGGGACAGTGATGAGCAGTTCTTC | - | 10 | TRBJ2-1 | TRBV30 | -
CASKFLAGGYEQYF | TGTGCCAGCAAATTCCTAGCGGGAGGCTACGAGCAGTACTTC | TRBD2 | 14 | TRBJ2-7 | TRBV27 | -
CASSRQAPTLNEKLFF | TGTGCCAGCAGTAGACAAGCTCCCACTTTGAATGAAAAACTGTTTTTT | - | 16 | TRBJ1-4 | TRBV28 | -